Listed below are T cell receptor beta chains from one sample, sequenced in a study of shared clonotypes between healthy human individuals. This table comes from immunoSEQ multiplex PCR, and its TCRdb copy is limited to in-frame clones, with some not included. Of a few hundred thousand clones listed, about 97% were seen once; the top ten hold about 0.057%. The sequenced material came from naive CD4+ T cells sorted from blood. These receptors were taken from a woman in her twenties or thirties in good health. Both conserved end residues are part of each CDR3. The order of the fields is D gene, clone size, V gene, J gene, CDR3 DNA, CDR3 protein. The D gene is left open where the match is weak. A clone size is listed for some rows: how often the clone was seen (once, few, many), or a class if it is expanded.

D gene: TRBD1; clone size: once; V gene: TRBV28; J gene: TRBJ1-2; CDR3 DNA: TGTGCCAGCAGTTTGGGGACAGGGTTTGGCTACACCTTC; CDR3 protein: CASSLGTGFGYTF
D gene: .; clone size: .; V gene: TRBV27; J gene: TRBJ1-5; CDR3 DNA: TGTGCCAGCAGTTTCGAAGGCAAGAATCAGCCCCAGCATTTT; CDR3 protein: CASSFEGKNQPQHF
D gene: TRBD1; clone size: .; V gene: TRBV29-1; J gene: TRBJ2-7; CDR3 DNA: TGCAGCGCCGGGGACGGGACAGGGGGGTACTACGAGCAGTACTTC; CDR3 protein: CSAGDGTGGYYEQYF
D gene: .; clone size: .; V gene: TRBV9; J gene: TRBJ1-3; CDR3 DNA: TGTGCCAGCAGCGGCCTGGGACCGGCCTCTGGAAACACCATATATTTT; CDR3 protein: CASSGLGPASGNTIYF
D gene: .; clone size: few; V gene: TRBV29-1; J gene: TRBJ1-1; CDR3 DNA: TGCAGCTCCGACGGGGGTACTGAAGCTTTCTTT; CDR3 protein: CSSDGGTEAFF
D gene: TRBD2; clone size: .; V gene: TRBV9; J gene: TRBJ2-7; CDR3 DNA: TGTGCCAGCAGCGTCACTAGCGGCTCCTACGAGCAGTACTTC; CDR3 protein: CASSVTSGSYEQYF
D gene: .; clone size: .; V gene: TRBV7-3; J gene: TRBJ2-7; CDR3 DNA: TGTGCCAGCAGCTTAGAACGGAGGCAGGACGAGCAGTACTTC; CDR3 protein: CASSLERRQDEQYF
D gene: TRBD2; clone size: .; V gene: TRBV2; J gene: TRBJ2-5; CDR3 DNA: TGTGCCAGCACCCCTGGTCAGGGGCTTAGACTAGCGGGAGAAGCAGAGACCCAGTACTTC; CDR3 protein: CASTPGQGLRLAGEAETQYF
D gene: TRBD2; clone size: .; V gene: TRBV6-5; J gene: TRBJ2-2; CDR3 DNA: TGTGCCAGCGAAGGGCGGGGGACCGGGGAGCTGTTTTTT; CDR3 protein: CASEGRGTGELFF
D gene: .; clone size: .; V gene: TRBV6-1; J gene: TRBJ2-7; CDR3 DNA: TGTGCCAGCAGTGAAGAGCCACAGTGGGGATACGAGCAGTACTTC; CDR3 protein: CASSEEPQWGYEQYF
D gene: TRBD1; clone size: .; V gene: TRBV6-6; J gene: TRBJ2-1; CDR3 DNA: TGTGCCAGCAGTTACTCGAGGGGGGACAGGGCGAATGAGCAGTTCTTC; CDR3 protein: CASSYSRGDRANEQFF
D gene: .; clone size: .; V gene: TRBV7-8; J gene: TRBJ1-5; CDR3 DNA: TGTGCCAGCAGCTTAGCGTGGTGGCGGGACAATCAGCCCCAGCATTTT; CDR3 protein: CASSLAWWRDNQPQHF
D gene: TRBD2; clone size: .; V gene: TRBV5-1; J gene: TRBJ2-2; CDR3 DNA: TGCGCCAGCAGCCCCGTAGCGGGAGCAACCGGGGAGCTGTTTTTT; CDR3 protein: CASSPVAGATGELFF
D gene: TRBD2; clone size: once; V gene: TRBV4-1; J gene: TRBJ2-3; CDR3 DNA: TGCGCCAGCAGCCAACTAGCGGGAGTTGGCACAGATACGCAGTATTTT; CDR3 protein: CASSQLAGVGTDTQYF
D gene: TRBD1; clone size: .; V gene: TRBV27; J gene: TRBJ2-1; CDR3 DNA: TGTGCCAGCAGTTTCGGCAGGGGGTTGTACAATGAGCAGTTCTTC; CDR3 protein: CASSFGRGLYNEQFF
D gene: .; clone size: .; V gene: TRBV16; J gene: TRBJ2-7; CDR3 DNA: TGTGCCAGCAGCCAAACTGCCCGGGACGGAGCCTCCTACGAGCAGTACTTC; CDR3 protein: CASSQTARDGASYEQYF
D gene: TRBD1; clone size: .; V gene: TRBV5-5; J gene: TRBJ2-7; CDR3 DNA: TGTGCCAGCAGCTTTGACAGGGGTCACGAGCAGTACTTC; CDR3 protein: CASSFDRGHEQYF
D gene: TRBD2; clone size: .; V gene: TRBV7-9; J gene: TRBJ2-7; CDR3 DNA: TGTGCCAGCAGCTTATCTGGTCGACTAGCGGAAGGCGAGCAGTACTTC; CDR3 protein: CASSLSGRLAEGEQYF
D gene: TRBD2; clone size: .; V gene: TRBV7-8; J gene: TRBJ2-2; CDR3 DNA: TGTGCCAGCAGCTTATGGGCTAGCGGGAGGACGAACACCGGGGAGCTGTTTTTT; CDR3 protein: CASSLWASGRTNTGELFF
D gene: .; clone size: .; V gene: TRBV18; J gene: TRBJ1-1; CDR3 DNA: TGTGCCAGCTCACGATCGGAGAACACTGAAGCTTTCTTT; CDR3 protein: CASSRSENTEAFF
D gene: TRBD2; clone size: .; V gene: TRBV18; J gene: TRBJ2-1; CDR3 DNA: TGTGCCAGCTCGCATATCGGGACGGGAGGACCAACCGTTTCCTACAATGAGCAGTTCTTC; CDR3 protein: CASSHIGTGGPTVSYNEQFF
D gene: .; clone size: .; V gene: TRBV19; J gene: TRBJ1-3; CDR3 DNA: TGTGCCAGTAGTTCCGGGACACCTGGAAACACCATATATTTT; CDR3 protein: CASSSGTPGNTIYF
D gene: .; clone size: .; V gene: TRBV11-2; J gene: TRBJ2-7; CDR3 DNA: TGTGCCAGCAGCCCTCGGGGGAGCTCCTACGAGCAGTACTTC; CDR3 protein: CASSPRGSSYEQYF
D gene: .; clone size: .; V gene: TRBV10-1; J gene: TRBJ1-1; CDR3 DNA: TGCGCCAGCAGTGAGCGGAGGGGCGGTCGGACTGAAGCTTTCTTT; CDR3 protein: CASSERRGGRTEAFF
D gene: .; clone size: .; V gene: TRBV15; J gene: TRBJ2-4; CDR3 DNA: TGTGCCACCAGCAGTATCAGGGTATCAACCCACTCTTTTGAGAAAAACATTCAGTACTTC; CDR3 protein: CATSSIRVSTHSFEKNIQYF
D gene: TRBD1; clone size: .; V gene: TRBV28; J gene: TRBJ2-7; CDR3 DNA: TGTGCCAGCAGTCCCGGGACAGGAGGAGCCTACGAGCAGTACTTC; CDR3 protein: CASSPGTGGAYEQYF
D gene: TRBD1; clone size: .; V gene: TRBV7-9; J gene: TRBJ2-1; CDR3 DNA: TGTGCCAGCAGCTTAACCGGACAGGGGTACGCTGAGCAGTTCTTC; CDR3 protein: CASSLTGQGYAEQFF
D gene: .; clone size: .; V gene: TRBV2; J gene: TRBJ2-3; CDR3 DNA: TGTGCCAGCGTTGGGCGGGACACAGATACGCAGTATTTT; CDR3 protein: CASVGRDTDTQYF
D gene: .; clone size: .; V gene: TRBV28; J gene: TRBJ2-1; CDR3 DNA: TGTGCCAGCAACCCGGGGATTATCTATGAGCAGTTCTTC; CDR3 protein: CASNPGIIYEQFF
D gene: .; clone size: .; V gene: TRBV6-1; J gene: TRBJ2-1; CDR3 DNA: TGTGCCAGCATCGGGTACAATGAGCAGTTCTTC; CDR3 protein: CASIGYNEQFF
D gene: .; clone size: .; V gene: TRBV28; J gene: TRBJ2-7; CDR3 DNA: TGTGCCAGCAGTTCCGGGCCATCTCCTTACGAGCAGTACTTC; CDR3 protein: CASSSGPSPYEQYF
D gene: .; clone size: once; V gene: TRBV4-2; J gene: TRBJ2-2; CDR3 DNA: TGTGCCAGCACCCTATCCGGAGGCGGGGAGCTGTTTTTT; CDR3 protein: CASTLSGGGELFF
D gene: TRBD1; clone size: .; V gene: TRBV6-5; J gene: TRBJ2-7; CDR3 DNA: TGTGCCAGCAGAAGAGGGACAGGGGAATACGAGCAGTACTTC; CDR3 protein: CASRRGTGEYEQYF
D gene: TRBD1; clone size: .; V gene: TRBV5-1; J gene: TRBJ1-2; CDR3 DNA: TGCGCCAGCAGCTTGGGACAGGGGGCGAACTATGGCTACACCTTC; CDR3 protein: CASSLGQGANYGYTF
D gene: .; clone size: .; V gene: TRBV6-5; J gene: TRBJ2-7; CDR3 DNA: TGTGCCAGCAGTTTCGGGGGATTAGATACGTACGAGCAGTACTTC; CDR3 protein: CASSFGGLDTYEQYF
D gene: .; clone size: .; V gene: TRBV10-2; J gene: TRBJ1-5; CDR3 DNA: TGCGCCAGCGGGGCAGGGGAAAGTCCCCAGCATTTT; CDR3 protein: CASGAGESPQHF
D gene: TRBD2; clone size: .; V gene: TRBV11-2; J gene: TRBJ2-3; CDR3 DNA: TGTGCCAGCAGCTTAGCTCTAGCGGTTAGCACAGATACGCAGTATTTT; CDR3 protein: CASSLALAVSTDTQYF
D gene: .; clone size: .; V gene: TRBV28; J gene: TRBJ2-4; CDR3 DNA: TGTGCCAGCAGCACGAGCAGTTTAAACATTCAGTACTTC; CDR3 protein: CASSTSSLNIQYF
D gene: .; clone size: .; V gene: TRBV25-1; J gene: TRBJ2-1; CDR3 DNA: TGTGCCAGCCGCCGAAGCGGGAATGAGCAGTTCTTC; CDR3 protein: CASRRSGNEQFF
D gene: .; clone size: .; V gene: TRBV5-8; J gene: TRBJ1-5; CDR3 DNA: TGTGCCAGCAGCTTGGGTATGACTCTGTTCAATCAGCCCCAGCATTTT; CDR3 protein: CASSLGMTLFNQPQHF
D gene: TRBD1; clone size: .; V gene: TRBV2; J gene: TRBJ2-7; CDR3 DNA: TGTGCCAGCAGGGTACAGGGGGCATCCTACGAGCAGTACTTC; CDR3 protein: CASRVQGASYEQYF
D gene: .; clone size: .; V gene: TRBV30; J gene: TRBJ2-3; CDR3 DNA: TGTGCCTGGAGTACGCGCACAGATACGCAGTATTTT; CDR3 protein: CAWSTRTDTQYF
D gene: .; clone size: .; V gene: TRBV7-2; J gene: TRBJ1-3; CDR3 DNA: TGTGCCAGCAGCCTAGCTACTTCCGGACTTCGCTCTGGAAACACCATATATTTT; CDR3 protein: CASSLATSGLRSGNTIYF
D gene: TRBD1; clone size: .; V gene: TRBV29-1; J gene: TRBJ2-5; CDR3 DNA: TGCAGCGTAAACCTCAGACAGGGACCTCAAGAGACCCAGTACTTC; CDR3 protein: CSVNLRQGPQETQYF
D gene: .; clone size: .; V gene: TRBV10-1; J gene: TRBJ1-1; CDR3 DNA: TGCGCCAGCAAGGGTCCCTCGAACACTGAAGCTTTCTTT; CDR3 protein: CASKGPSNTEAFF
D gene: TRBD2; clone size: .; V gene: TRBV6-5; J gene: TRBJ2-7; CDR3 DNA: TGTGCCAGCAGTGAGATAGCGGGAGGCCTCGAGCAGTACTTC; CDR3 protein: CASSEIAGGLEQYF
D gene: TRBD2; clone size: .; V gene: TRBV6-4; J gene: TRBJ2-3; CDR3 DNA: TGTGCCAGCAAAATGGAGCGGGACACAGATACGCAGTATTTT; CDR3 protein: CASKMERDTDTQYF
D gene: TRBD2; clone size: .; V gene: TRBV10-3; J gene: TRBJ2-5; CDR3 DNA: TGTGCCATCAGTGAGTCGGGACTAGCGGGTATTGGGGAGACCCAGTACTTC; CDR3 protein: CAISESGLAGIGETQYF
D gene: .; clone size: .; V gene: TRBV19; J gene: TRBJ2-6; CDR3 DNA: TGTGCCACCACTACAGGGATATGGTCTGGGGCCAACGTCCTGACTTTC; CDR3 protein: CATTTGIWSGANVLTF
D gene: .; clone size: .; V gene: TRBV28; J gene: TRBJ1-1; CDR3 DNA: TGTGCCAGCAGTTCGAGGGGCTATCCGGCTTTCTTT; CDR3 protein: CASSSRGYPAFF
D gene: .; clone size: .; V gene: TRBV19; J gene: TRBJ2-2; CDR3 DNA: TGTGCCAGTAGTATCGTCGCCATCAACACCGGGGAGCTGTTTTTT; CDR3 protein: CASSIVAINTGELFF
D gene: TRBD1; clone size: .; V gene: TRBV7-2; J gene: TRBJ1-2; CDR3 DNA: TGTGCCAGCAGCGTAGGACAGGATGCGTATGGCTACACCTTC; CDR3 protein: CASSVGQDAYGYTF
D gene: .; clone size: .; V gene: TRBV19; J gene: TRBJ2-5; CDR3 DNA: TGTGCCAGTAGTATAGTAACAGAAGAGACCCAGTACTTC; CDR3 protein: CASSIVTEETQYF
D gene: .; clone size: .; V gene: TRBV11-2; J gene: TRBJ2-7; CDR3 DNA: TGTGCCAGCAGCTTACGCACTAGTTCCTACGAGCAGTACTTC; CDR3 protein: CASSLRTSSYEQYF
D gene: TRBD1; clone size: .; V gene: TRBV7-8; J gene: TRBJ1-2; CDR3 DNA: TGTGCCAGCAGCCGGGACAGGGGGAACTATGGCTACACCTTC; CDR3 protein: CASSRDRGNYGYTF